One and the same sample provided the 18 T cell receptor beta chains below, sequenced in a study of blood T cell repertoires in COVID-19. Produced via immunoSEQ multiplex PCR; TCRdb's table is partial and in-frame only. Of 100,000 to 150,000 clones in the sample, roughly 90% were seen once. The sequenced sample consisted of peripheral blood. Receptors originate from a man between 65 and 79 years old with active COVID-19.

This clone was seen once. V gene TRBV27 combines with J gene TRBJ2-7; 7 bases are shared with TRBD1. The CDR3 has 13 amino acids. V was pared by 8 bases and J by 9 bases, with 13 bases of the junction left unmatched. Germline-derived CDR1 and CDR2 are MNHEY and SMNVEV (reference sequence). Here the CDR3 reads CASWDRSYEGQYF. Here the CDR3 DNA reads TGTGCCAGCTGGGACAGATCCTACGAGGGGCAGTACTTC.

The V gene is TRBV5-1, the J gene TRBJ2-2; 11 bases align to TRBD2. The CDR3 extends over 15 amino acids. V lost 2 bases, J lost 7 bases, and 4 bases stayed unmatched. Germline CDR1 SGHRS, CDR2 YFSETQ. The CDR3 nucleotides read TGCGCCAGCAGCTTCGGGGGGACTAGCGGCGGGGAGCTGTTTTTT. This sequence encodes CASSFGGTSGGELFF.

The chain links TRBV6-6 to TRBJ1-2, with D perhaps matching TRBD1 (5 bases). This CDR3 spans 15 amino acids. The germline V gene has CDR1 MNHNY and CDR2 SVGAGI (reference sequence). V dropped 2 bases and J dropped 0 bases, with 10 bases sitting between them. The CDR3 bases are TGTGCCAGCAGTTACCGGGCGGGACCTAACTATGGCTACACCTTC. As protein: CASSYRAGPNYGYTF.

Written as DNA, the CDR3 is TGTGCCAGCAAGGGCAGGGCGAACACCGGGGAGCTGTTTTTT. Protein product: CASKGRANTGELFF. The chain combines TRBV2 with TRBJ2-2; a weak D match, TRBD1 (5 bases). The CDR3 runs to 14 residues. Per the germline V gene, CDR1 is SNHLY and CDR2 is FYNNEI. Trimming removed 7 bases at V and 0 bases at J, with 9 bases between. Complete variable domain (other parts from reference TRBV2 and TRBJ2-2): EPEVTQTPSHQVTQMGQEVILRCVPISNHLYFYWYRQILGQKVEFLVSFYNNEISEKSEIFDDQFSVERPDGSNFTLKIRSTKLEDSAMYFCASKGRANTGELFFGEGSRLTVL.

The V call is TRBV6-2 or TRBV6-3, the J call TRBJ2-5, with D tentatively TRBD2 (6 bases). CDR1 MNHEY and CDR2 SVGEGT come from the germline V gene. The CDR3 has 15 residues. V lost 5 bases, J lost 4 bases, and 17 bases lay in between. CDR3 DNA: TGTGCCAGCAGTAATTACAGCCCGGAGGGAGAGACCCAGTACTTC. Residues: CASSNYSPEGETQYF.

The chain has TRBV5-4 and TRBJ2-5, with a weak D call TRBD2 (7 bases). Trimming stripped 0 bases from V and 5 bases from J, with 11 bases between. Germline CDR1 and CDR2: SGHNT and YYREEE (reference sequence). The CDR3 length is 14 residues. The CDR3 DNA reads as TGTGCCAGCAGCTTGGGGGGGGGCACTGAGACCCAGTACTTC. Encoded protein: CASSLGGGTETQYF. Based on the CDR3 plus reference TRBV5-4 and TRBJ2-5, the full variable domain is ETGVTQSPTHLIKTRGQQVTLRCSSQSGHNTVSWYQQALGQGPQFIFQYYREEENGRGNFPPRFSGLQFPNYSSELNVNALELDDSALYLCASSLGGGTETQYFGPGTRLLVL.

The V and J genes are TRBV18 and TRBJ1-2, with 8 bases identical to TRBD1. Germline CDR1 and CDR2: KGHSH and LQKENI. This CDR3 comprises 14 residues. The trim removed 5 bases at V and 3 bases at J, leaving 5 bases unmatched. In DNA, the CDR3 is TGTGCCAGCTCAGAGCAGGGGGCCGACTATGGCTACACCTTC. Translation: CASSEQGADYGYTF.

The chain couples TRBV6-1 to TRBJ2-7; a possible D gene is TRBD1 (6 bases). Germline loops: CDR1 MNHNS, CDR2 SASEGT. Trimming removed 2 bases from V and 2 bases from J, with 7 bases in between. CDR3 length: 13 amino acids. The DNA for the CDR3 is TGTGCCAGCAGTGAAACAGGGACCTACGAGCAGTACTTC. As protein: CASSETGTYEQYF.

The V and J genes are TRBV7-2 and TRBJ2-2; 9 bases align to TRBD2. CDR3 size: 15 residues. The trim removed 4 bases at V and 7 bases at J, leaving 7 bases unmatched. From germline, CDR1 is SGHTA and CDR2 FQGNSA. CDR3 bases: TGTGCCAGCAGCTCCTCGGGACTAGCATACGGGGAGCTGTTTTTT. This gives the protein CASSSSGLAYGELFF.

The chain couples TRBV18 to TRBJ2-5; D perhaps matches TRBD2 (7 bases). The germline V gene encodes CDR1 KGHSH and CDR2 LQKENI. CDR3 size: 16 residues. With 6 bases removed from V and 6 bases from J, the gap between germline ends came to 23 bases. The CDR3 loop is CASSPNGGGATQTQYF. CDR3 coding DNA: TGTGCCAGCTCCCCTAATGGGGGGGGCGCGACACAGACCCAGTACTTC.

The chain recombines TRBV30 with TRBJ2-4; D call uncertain. The CDR3 length is 11 residues. Germline lookup yields CDR1 GTSNPN and CDR2 SVGIG (reference sequence). V was shortened by 2 bases and J by 8 bases, with 7 bases between the two germline ends. In nucleotides, the CDR3 is TGTGCCTGGAGTCTGCAGGACATTCAGTACTTC. Its translation is CAWSLQDIQYF. Full variable domain (outside the CDR3, taken from reference TRBV30 and TRBJ2-4): SQTIHQWPATLVQPVGSPLSLECTVEGTSNPNLYWYRQAAGRGLQLLFYSVGIGQISSEVPQNLSASRPQDRQFILSSKKLLLSDSGFYLCAWSLQDIQYFGAGTRLSVL.

This clone turned up a few times. This sequence joins TRBV7-9 and TRBJ2-1, with 10 bases identical to TRBD2. Germline CDR1 and CDR2: SEHNR and FQNEAQ (reference sequence). The J segment lost 8 bases and the V segment lost 5 bases, leaving 9 bases of the junction unmatched. The CDR3 totals 15 residues. CDR3 DNA: TGTGCCAGCAGCCTAAGGGCTAGCGGGAGCCATGAGCAGTTCTTC. Its translation is CASSLRASGSHEQFF.

Here the CDR3 reads CASSHGPASYLTYNEQFF. For the CDR3, the DNA is TGCGCCAGCAGCCATGGGCCTGCTAGCTACCTCACCTACAATGAGCAGTTCTTC. This sequence joins TRBV4-1 and TRBJ2-1, with D maybe TRBD2 (5 bases). Germline CDR1 reads MGHRA; CDR2 reads YSYEKL. This CDR3 has 18 amino acids. V was cut by 3 bases and J by 2 bases, with 20 bases left in between.

The CDR3 here is CASSEDYRNQPQHF. In DNA, the CDR3 is TGTGCCAGCAGTGAAGACTATCGCAATCAGCCCCAGCATTTT. The chain carries TRBV6-1 and TRBJ1-5; D remains ambiguous. The CDR3 is 14 amino acids. The germline gives CDR1 MNHNS, CDR2 SASEGT. V gave up 1 base and J gave up 2 bases, with 6 bases separating them.

The chain joins TRBV11-2 to TRBJ1-2; the D is unclear. Germline V gene lookup returns CDR1 SGHAT and CDR2 FQNNGV. Trimming pared 0 bases from V and 0 bases from J, leaving 5 bases between. CDR3 length equals 14 residues. The CDR3 sequence is CASSLDAANYGYTF. CDR3 DNA: TGTGCCAGCAGCTTAGATGCGGCTAACTATGGCTACACCTTC.

This clone was seen once. This chain links TRBV10-1 with TRBJ2-5; maybe TRBD1 (6 bases). Trimming removed 3 bases from V and 5 bases from J, with 10 bases in between. This CDR3 contains 13 residues. Germline V gives CDR1 WNHNN, CDR2 SYGVQD (reference sequence). CDR3 residues: CASSDQGRETQYF. The CDR3 nucleotides are TGCGCCAGCAGTGACCAGGGGCGGGAGACCCAGTACTTC.

The chain links TRBV27 to TRBJ2-7; 11 bases line up with TRBD1. J was trimmed by 6 bases and V by 5 bases; bases with no gene match: 6. CDR3 length: 14 amino acids. CDR1 and CDR2 (germline): MNHEY, SMNVEV (reference sequence). CDR3 sequence reads: CASSASGTGGEQYF. CDR3 bases: TGTGCCAGCAGTGCCTCCGGGACAGGGGGCGAGCAGTACTTC.

This chain links TRBV5-4 with TRBJ2-7; 7 positions agree with TRBD2. This CDR3 is 12 amino acids long. The J segment lost 4 bases and the V segment lost 4 bases, leaving 2 bases of the junction unmatched. Germline lookup yields CDR1 SGHNT and CDR2 YYREEE (reference sequence). CDR3 residues: CASSGGGYEQYF. The CDR3 bases are TGTGCCAGCAGCGGGGGGGGATACGAGCAGTACTTC.